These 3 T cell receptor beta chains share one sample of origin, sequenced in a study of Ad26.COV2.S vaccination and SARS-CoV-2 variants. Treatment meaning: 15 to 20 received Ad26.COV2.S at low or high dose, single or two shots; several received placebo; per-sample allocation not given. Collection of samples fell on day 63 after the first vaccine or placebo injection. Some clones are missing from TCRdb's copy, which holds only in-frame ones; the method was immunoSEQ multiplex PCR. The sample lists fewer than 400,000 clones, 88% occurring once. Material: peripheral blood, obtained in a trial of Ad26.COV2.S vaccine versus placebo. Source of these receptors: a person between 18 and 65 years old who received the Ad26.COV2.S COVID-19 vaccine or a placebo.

CDR3 sequence (DNA): TGTGCCAGCTCACCTATCGCCGGTGGGGATACGCAGTATTTT. Translated: CASSPIAGGDTQYF. The gene calls are TRBV18 and TRBJ2-3; unclear D gene. CDR1 and CDR2 from the germline V gene are KGHSH and LQKENI. CDR3 size: 14 residues. V lost 3 bases and J 6 bases, leaving 13 bases between the germline ends. The variable domain in full, with the rest retrieved from reference TRBV18 and TRBJ2-3, is NAGVMQNPRHLVRRRGQEARLRCSPMKGHSHVYWYRQLPEEGLKFMVYLQKENIIDESGMPKERFSAEFPKEGPSILRIQQVVRGDSAAYFCASSPIAGGDTQYFGPGTRLTVL.

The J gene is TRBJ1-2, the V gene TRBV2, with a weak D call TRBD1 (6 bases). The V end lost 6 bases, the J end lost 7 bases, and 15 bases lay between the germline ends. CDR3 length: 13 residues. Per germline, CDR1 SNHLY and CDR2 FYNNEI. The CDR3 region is CASSPWGAVGYTF. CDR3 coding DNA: TGTGCCAGCAGCCCTTGGGGGGCGGTTGGCTACACCTTC.

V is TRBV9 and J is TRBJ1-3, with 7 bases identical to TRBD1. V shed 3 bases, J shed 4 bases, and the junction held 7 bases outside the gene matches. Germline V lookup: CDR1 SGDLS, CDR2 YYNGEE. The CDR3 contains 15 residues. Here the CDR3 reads CASSARTGQGNTIYF. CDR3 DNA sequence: TGTGCCAGCAGCGCAAGGACAGGACAAGGAAACACCATATATTTT.